This TCR beta chain was sequenced in a study of T cells after yellow fever vaccination. Findings and limits, study-wide: Among all clonotypes, a small share was observed in both CD4 and CD8 compartments. FACS-sorted repertoires could contain abundant clonotypes contaminating from the bulk population. Subsequent to the booster, the majority of primary-vaccination clones reappeared (96% CD4, 88% CD8).

5'RACE template switching added a universal primer site and UMIs to TCR cDNA. TCRdb passed the 5' RACE reads through MiXCR, listing each CDR3 protein once. The sample lists approximately 110,000 distinct CDR3 sequences; 6% to 8% were seen once. The CDR3 sequence is 14 residues long. The V end was cut by 5 bases, the J end by 2 bases, with 13 bases between. In germline, CDR1 is SGHTA, CDR2 FQGNSA. This clonotype came up many times. Its specificity is not known. This chain links TRBV7-2 with TRBJ2-7; no definite D call. This specimen was CD4+ T cells sorted from PBMCs, taken approximately 11 days after the first yellow fever vaccination. This clonotype originated in a man between 18 and 29 years old who received the YFV17D yellow fever vaccine. The CDR3 sequence is CASSAVGRPYEQYF. The CDR3 DNA sequence: TGTGCCAGCAGCGCGGTCGGCAGACCCTACGAGCAGTACTTC.